The sequence of this T cell receptor (beta chain) was determined in a study of control samples from healthy donors and cancer patients. There are 15 residues in the CDR3. The V end was cut by 0 bases, the J end by 3 bases, with 12 bases between. Looked up from germline, CDR1 is GTSNPN and CDR2 is SVGIG (reference sequence). Measured with immunoSEQ multiplex PCR; TCRdb has only the in-frame clones, and not every one. The table shows about 42,000 clones, with 70% to 90% occurring only once. Sequencing was done on a sample of blood. The sequence derives from a man between 60 and 75 years old in good health. The chain couples TRBV30 to TRBJ1-3; possible D gene TRBD1, 5 bases. This CDR3 is CAWSVRSGHGNTIYF. For the CDR3, the DNA is TGTGCCTGGAGTGTACGGTCAGGGCATGGAAACACCATATATTTT.